These 26 T cell receptor beta chains came from one sample sequenced in a study of immune evolution from preneoplasia to lung adenocarcinoma. Using immunoSEQ multiplex PCR, the repertoire was profiled, and TCRdb retains in-frame clones only, with some absent. The table includes over 6,000 clones, around 80% detected once. Sequences were obtained from FFPE invasive lung adenocarcinoma tissue. These receptor sequences come from a person between 50 and 60 years old with lung adenocarcinoma.

The rearrangement joins TRBV30 to TRBJ1-1; 8 bases are shared with TRBD1. With V trimmed by 2 bases and J by 5 bases, 7 bases remained unmatched. The CDR3 runs to 14 residues. Per the germline V gene, CDR1 is GTSNPN and CDR2 is SVGIG (reference sequence). CDR3 residues: CAWSNTGGRTEAFF. CDR3 DNA: TGTGCCTGGAGTAACACAGGGGGGAGGACTGAAGCTTTCTTT.

This sequence joins TRBV21-1 and TRBJ1-5; the D call TRBD1 from the table was never checked on the DNA. TRBV21-1 is assigned pseudogene status. CDR3 length: 19 amino acids. The CDR3 here is CASTLKSPGGLLSNQPQHF. The DNA of the CDR3 is TGTGCCAGCACCCTAAAGAGCCCAGGGGGCCTTCTTAGCAATCAGCCCCAGCATTTT.

Only a few counts were recorded for this clone. The gene calls are TRBV18 and TRBJ1-1, with D tentatively TRBD1 (5 bases). The V gene's germline CDR1 is KGHSH and CDR2 LQKENI. The CDR3 has 13 amino acids. V lost 2 bases and J lost 5, with 9 bases in between. The CDR3 loop reads CASSPGGVTEAFF. The CDR3 DNA sequence: TGTGCCAGCTCACCAGGGGGAGTAACTGAAGCTTTCTTT. The full variable domain, completed using reference TRBV18 and TRBJ1-1, is NAGVMQNPRHLVRRRGQEARLRCSPMKGHSHVYWYRQLPEEGLKFMVYLQKENIIDESGMPKERFSAEFPKEGPSILRIQQVVRGDSAAYFCASSPGGVTEAFFGQGTRLTVV.

This chain links TRBV4-1 with TRBJ2-7; D is perhaps TRBD2 (5 bases). There are 15 residues in the CDR3. CDR1 is MGHRA, CDR2 YSYEKL, per germline. Trimming removed 0 bases from V and 4 bases from J, with 13 bases in between. The CDR3 sequence is CASSQDRLALYEQYF. CDR3 bases: TGCGCCAGCAGCCAAGACCGGCTAGCACTGTACGAGCAGTACTTC.

This chain uses TRBV20-1 with TRBJ1-5; D gene uncertain. CDR3 length equals 11 residues. Trimming stripped 5 bases from V and 3 bases from J, with 5 bases between. CDR1 DFQATT and CDR2 SNEGSKA come from the germline V gene (reference sequence). The CDR3 coding sequence is TGCAGTGCTGCCTTCAATCAGCCCCAGCATTTT. Its translation is CSAAFNQPQHF.

The genes are TRBV10-3 and TRBJ2-7, with 10 bases that match TRBD1. Trimming at V came to 9 bases and at J to 4 bases, leaving 6 bases not matched to a gene. Germline CDR1 reads ENHRY; CDR2 reads SYGVKD. There are 13 residues in the CDR3. The CDR3: CAIHRDRGYEQYF. The CDR3, as DNA: TGTGCCATTCACCGGGACAGGGGATACGAGCAGTACTTC.

This CDR3 reads CATRGGGRSTIYF. The CDR3 region has the DNA TGTGCCACCCGAGGGGGGGGCCGGAGCACCATATATTTT. This chain uses TRBV28 with TRBJ1-3, with D possibly TRBD1 on 6 matching bases. The ends were cut back, 10 bases at V and 9 bases at J, with 19 bases in the middle. The CDR3 sequence is 13 residues long. Germline CDR1 and CDR2: MDHEN and SYDVKM.

The gene calls are TRBV4-3 and TRBJ2-3; D ambiguous. Trimming cost V 1 base and J 6 bases, with 2 bases left between them. This CDR3 comprises 11 residues. Per the germline V gene, CDR1 is LGHNA and CDR2 is YSLEER. The CDR3 is CASSQVDTQYF. CDR3 coding DNA: TGCGCCAGCAGCCAAGTTGATACGCAGTATTTT.

This chain links TRBV2 with TRBJ1-2; 8 bases match TRBD1. The V gene's germline CDR1 is SNHLY and CDR2 FYNNEI. With 5 bases clipped from V and 2 bases from J, the junction kept 7 bases outside the gene matches. The CDR3 runs to 15 residues. The CDR3 loop is CASSKEGQGNYGYTF. The DNA of the CDR3 is TGTGCCAGCAGTAAGGAAGGACAGGGCAACTATGGCTACACCTTC. Full variable domain (remainder filled in from reference TRBV2 and TRBJ1-2): EPEVTQTPSHQVTQMGQEVILRCVPISNHLYFYWYRQILGQKVEFLVSFYNNEISEKSEIFDDQFSVERPDGSNFTLKIRSTKLEDSAMYFCASSKEGQGNYGYTFGSGTRLTVV.

By its share, this clone is medium-sized. The genes are TRBV18 and TRBJ1-2; D unresolved. The CDR3 extends over 12 amino acids. Germline V gives CDR1 KGHSH, CDR2 LQKENI. Trimming took 4 bases from V and 6 from J, leaving 9 bases between them. The CDR3 reads CASSRPVDGYTF. CDR3 in DNA: TGTGCCAGCTCACGACCAGTAGATGGCTACACCTTC. Full variable domain (missing parts from reference TRBV18 and TRBJ1-2): NAGVMQNPRHLVRRRGQEARLRCSPMKGHSHVYWYRQLPEEGLKFMVYLQKENIIDESGMPKERFSAEFPKEGPSILRIQQVVRGDSAAYFCASSRPVDGYTFGSGTRLTVV.

This clone has just one count. The chain recombines TRBV2 with TRBJ2-7; no firm D call. Trimming removed 8 bases at V and 1 base at J, with 12 bases between. The CDR3 sequence is 13 residues long. Germline V gene data show CDR1 as SNHLY and CDR2 as FYNNEI. The CDR3 DNA reads TGTGCCAGCGGTGGGCCCGCTTCCTACGAGCAGTACTTC. It yields the protein CASGGPASYEQYF.

This rearrangement joins TRBV5-5 to TRBJ2-7; no clear D. CDR3 length equals 13 residues. CDR1 and CDR2 (germline): SGHKS, YYEKEE (reference sequence). The V gene lost 3 bases and the J gene lost 3 bases, with 10 bases spanning the gap. The CDR3 reads CASSSRARYEQYF. DNA for the CDR3: TGTGCCAGCAGCTCTCGGGCGCGCTACGAGCAGTACTTC.

The rearrangement links TRBV2 to TRBJ2-4; 7 nucleotides line up with TRBD2. Germline V gene sequence: CDR1 SNHLY, CDR2 FYNNEI. The CDR3 runs to 13 residues. Trimming removed 9 bases from V and 7 bases from J; junction bases left unmatched: 9. CDR3 residues: CASLSGIGNIQYF. The CDR3, as DNA: TGTGCCAGTCTGAGCGGGATAGGGAACATTCAGTACTTC.

The chain joins TRBV7-8 to TRBJ2-7; perhaps TRBD2 as D (5 bases). The CDR3 has 14 residues. Germline V gives CDR1 SGHVS, CDR2 FQNEAQ. Between the trimmed V and J ends, which lost 0 bases and 6 bases, there was a span of 12 bases. The CDR3 nucleotides read TGTGCCAGCAGCTTAGCACAAGCGGTCGGCGAGCAGTACTTC. It encodes CASSLAQAVGEQYF.

Here the CDR3 DNA reads TGCGCCAGCAGACAGGGGGATGGGGAGACCCAGTACTTC. Residues: CASRQGDGETQYF. This chain joins TRBV5-1 and TRBJ2-5; 8 bases agree with TRBD1. Germline V gives CDR1 SGHRS, CDR2 YFSETQ. The CDR3 has 13 amino acids. Trimming removed 5 bases from V and 5 bases from J; junction bases left unmatched: 5.

CDR3 sequence reads: CASSDTTGWGNQPQHF. The CDR3 DNA reads TGTGCCAGCAGTGACACGACAGGCTGGGGAAATCAGCCCCAGCATTTT. The chain is built from TRBV6-4 and TRBJ1-5; tentatively, D is TRBD1 (6 bases). CDR3 length equals 16 residues. CDR1 MRHNA and CDR2 SNTAGT come from the germline V gene. V was shortened by 2 bases and J by 4 bases, with 15 bases between the two germline ends.

This clone has more than one count but fewer than ten. CDR3 in amino acids: CSGRESSYNEQFF. Written as DNA, the CDR3 is TGCAGCGGACGGGAAAGCTCCTACAATGAGCAGTTCTTC. V is TRBV29-1 and J is TRBJ2-1; D perhaps matches TRBD2 (5 bases). The CDR3 consists of 13 residues. Trimming shortened V by 7 bases and J by 0 bases, and 10 bases separated the two germline ends. The germline V gene has CDR1 SQVTM and CDR2 ANQGSEA.

In the case of this clone: A junction boundary mismatches the germline segment, possibly from a read error. The chain carries TRBV30 and TRBJ2-2; tentative D call: TRBD1 (5 bases). The CDR3 length is 16 residues. Germline CDR1 reads GTSNPN; CDR2 reads SVGIG (reference sequence). The CDR3 loop is CASRAGRAIYTEELFF. The CDR3 region has the DNA TGTGCCTCTAGGGCCGGCAGGGCGATATACACCGAGGAGCTGTTTTTT.

The V call is TRBV4-1, the J call TRBJ1-5; D uncertain. The V gene's germline CDR1 is MGHRA and CDR2 YSYEKL. The V and J ends lost 0 bases and 3 bases respectively, with 12 bases between them. This CDR3 has 16 amino acids. CDR3 loop: CASSQEGRNINQPQHF. Here the CDR3 DNA reads TGCGCCAGCAGCCAAGAGGGGAGAAACATCAATCAGCCCCAGCATTTT.

V gene TRBV5-1 combines with J gene TRBJ1-2, with D perhaps TRBD1 (5 bases). The V gene lost 0 bases and the J gene lost 1 base, with 10 bases spanning the gap. The V gene's germline CDR1 is SGHRS and CDR2 YFSETQ. This CDR3 comprises 15 residues. CDR3 DNA sequence: TGCGCCAGCAGCTTGGGAGGGGTTTTTAACTATGGCTACACCTTC. Amino acids: CASSLGGVFNYGYTF.

The chain links TRBV28 to TRBJ2-7; D gene ambiguous. CDR1 and CDR2 from the germline V gene are MDHEN and SYDVKM. Deletions cut 2 bases from V and 3 bases from J, with 8 bases between. CDR3 length: 13 amino acids. CDR3 sequence: CASSLGPLYEQYF. In nucleotides, the CDR3 is TGTGCCAGCAGTTTAGGTCCCCTCTACGAGCAGTACTTC.

The chain couples TRBV19 to TRBJ1-5, with 10 bases aligning to TRBD1. Germline CDR1 is LNHDA and CDR2 is SQIVND (reference sequence). The CDR3 is 17 residues long. The J segment lost 4 bases and the V segment lost 0 bases, leaving 6 bases of the junction unmatched. CDR3 residues: CASSIDYRDRGNQPQHF. The CDR3 DNA is TGTGCCAGTAGTATAGATTATCGGGACAGGGGAAATCAGCCCCAGCATTTT.

The chain employs TRBV5-6 and TRBJ2-1, with 7 positions matching TRBD2. V trimming: 4 bases; J trimming: 0 bases; junction bases outside the gene matches: 10. The germline V gene has CDR1 SGHDT and CDR2 YYEEEE. The length of the CDR3 is 17 residues. The DNA of the CDR3 is TGTGCCAGCAGCCAACCGGGTGCTAGCGGCTCCTACAATGAGCAGTTCTTC. It is translated as CASSQPGASGSYNEQFF. Looking up the rest from reference TRBV5-6 and TRBJ2-1 gives the full variable domain: DAGVTQSPTHLIKTRGQQVTLRCSPKSGHDTVSWYQQALGQGPQFIFQYYEEEERQRGNFPDRFSGHQFPNYSSELNVNALLLGDSALYLCASSQPGASGSYNEQFFGPGTRLTVL.

The chain employs TRBV4-2 and TRBJ2-3; TRBD2 agrees at 10 bases. V lost 5 bases, J lost 0 bases, and 2 bases stayed unmatched. CDR1 and CDR2 (germline): LGHNA, YNFKEQ. There are 15 residues in the CDR3. DNA for the CDR3: TGTGCCAGCAGCTTGACTAGCGGGAGCACAGATACGCAGTATTTT. Its translation is CASSLTSGSTDTQYF.

By proportion, this clone is large. This sequence joins TRBV6-6 and TRBJ1-4; 7 bases are shared with TRBD1. With V trimmed by 7 bases and J by 3 bases, 2 bases remained unmatched. Germline V gives CDR1 MNHNY, CDR2 SVGAGI (reference sequence). The CDR3 spans 13 residues. In DNA form, the CDR3 reads TGTGCCAGCAACAGGGGAGCTAATGAAAAACTGTTTTTT. This gives the protein CASNRGANEKLFF.

This chain joins TRBV28 and TRBJ1-2; D is perhaps TRBD1 (5 bases). Germline values: CDR1 MDHEN, CDR2 SYDVKM. CDR3 length: 12 amino acids. The V gene lost 7 bases and the J gene lost 1 base, with 7 bases spanning the gap. The CDR3 DNA reads TGTGCCAGCATGGACAATAACTATGGCTACACCTTC. Protein product: CASMDNNYGYTF.